The present entry profiles one T cell receptor beta chain with its context. This record belongs to a study of blood T cell repertoires in COVID-19. For the study at large: Specimens from acute and convalescent COVID-19 originated in the United States, Italy and Spain. PBMCs, B-cell-depleted T cells, or T cells provided the cDNA or gDNA that made up the material.

TCRdb's copy holds only in-frame clones and misses some; the assay was immunoSEQ multiplex PCR. The sample lists around 300,000 clones, around 90% occurring once. The CDR3 has 15 amino acids. The ends lost 3 bases at V and 3 bases at J; junction bases unmatched: 7. The germline CDR1 and CDR2 sequences are LGHDT and YNNKEL (reference sequence). The receptor comes from a woman aged 40 to 55 with acute or convalescent COVID-19. Sample: peripheral blood. V usage is TRBV3-1 (or the pseudogene TRBV3-2) and J usage is TRBJ2-7, with 8 bases lining up with TRBD1. The CDR3 spells CASSQGSGQGYEQYV. The DNA for the CDR3 is TGTGCCAGCAGCCAGGGGTCTGGACAGGGCTACGAGCAGTACGTC.